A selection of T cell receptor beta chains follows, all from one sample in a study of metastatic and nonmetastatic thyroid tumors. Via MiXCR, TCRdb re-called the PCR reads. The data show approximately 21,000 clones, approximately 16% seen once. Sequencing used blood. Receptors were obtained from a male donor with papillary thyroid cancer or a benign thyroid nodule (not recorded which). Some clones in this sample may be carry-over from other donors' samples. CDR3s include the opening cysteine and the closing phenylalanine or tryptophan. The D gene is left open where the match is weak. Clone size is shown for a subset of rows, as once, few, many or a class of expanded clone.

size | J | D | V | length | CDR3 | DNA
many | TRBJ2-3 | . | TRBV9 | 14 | CASSVGGYTDTQYF | TGTGCCAGCAGCGTAGGAGGTTACACAGATACGCAGTATTTT
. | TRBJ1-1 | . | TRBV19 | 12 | CASSQRTYEAFF | TGTGCCAGTAGTCAAAGAACCTATGAAGCTTTCTTT
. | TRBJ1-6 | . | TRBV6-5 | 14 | CASSYRGGVSPLHF | TGTGCCAGCAGTTACCGCGGCGGGGTTTCACCCCTCCACTTT
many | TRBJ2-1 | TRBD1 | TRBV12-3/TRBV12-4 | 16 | CASSLYPGTGSNEQFF | TGTGCCAGCAGTTTGTACCCCGGGACAGGCTCCAATGAGCAGTTCTTC
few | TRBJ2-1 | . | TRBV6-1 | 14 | CASTKGAASNEQFF | TGTGCCAGTACCAAAGGGGCGGCTAGCAATGAGCAGTTCTTC
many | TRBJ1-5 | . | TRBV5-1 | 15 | CASSLGWGVNQPQHF | TGCGCCAGCAGCTTGGGATGGGGCGTAAATCAGCCCCAGCATTTT
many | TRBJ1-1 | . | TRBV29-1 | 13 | CSALDRRNTEAFF | TGCAGCGCTTTAGACAGGCGGAACACTGAAGCTTTCTTT
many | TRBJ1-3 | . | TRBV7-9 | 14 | CASPGGPSGNTIYF | TGTGCCAGCCCGGGCGGACCCTCTGGAAACACCATATATTTT
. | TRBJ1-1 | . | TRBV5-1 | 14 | CASRSHGSNTETFF | TGCGCCAGCCGCTCCCATGGGTCGAACACTGAAACTTTCTTT
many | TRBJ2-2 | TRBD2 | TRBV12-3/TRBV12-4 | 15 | CASSLTTSGTGELFF | TGTGCCAGCAGTTTAACGACTAGCGGTACCGGGGAGCTGTTTTTT
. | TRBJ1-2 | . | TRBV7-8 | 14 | CASSLWGGNYGYTF | TGTGCCAGCAGCTTATGGGGGGGTAACTATGGCTACACCTTC
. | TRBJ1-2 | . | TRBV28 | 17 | CASSSSTGVRDTYGNTF | TGTGCCAGTAGTTCCTCGACAGGAGTACGAGATACCTATGGCAACACCTTC
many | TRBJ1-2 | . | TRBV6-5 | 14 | CASSYGLAGTGYTF | TGTGCCAGCAGTTACGGTTTGGCAGGGACGGGCTACACCTTC
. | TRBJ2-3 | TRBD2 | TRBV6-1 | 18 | CASSEAPGGGHGTDTQYF | TGTGCCAGCAGTGAAGCGCCCGGCGGGGGGCACGGTACGGATACGCAGTATTTT
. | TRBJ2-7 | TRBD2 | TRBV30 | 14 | CAWTLGGSSYEQYF | TGTGCCTGGACCCTAGGCGGGAGCTCCTACGAGCAGTACTTC
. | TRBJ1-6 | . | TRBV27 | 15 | CASSFGLGGNSPLHF | TGTGCCAGCAGTTTTGGCCTAGGGGGTAATTCGCCACTCCACTTT